The 12 T cell receptor beta chains in this list originate from one sample, sequenced in a study of T cell repertoires in cytomegalovirus infection. From the reads, TCRdb called clonotypes with MiXCR, one entry per CDR3 protein. The sample lists around 900,000 distinct CDR3 sequences; roughly 30% were seen once. No antigen has been identified for these receptors. The material sequenced was cultured CD8+ T cells from PBMCs, taken from culture after CMV antigen stimulation. The receptors shown here come from a human donor in good health (CMV status not recorded). Some clones in this sample may be carry-over from other donors' samples.

The J gene is TRBJ2-5, the V gene TRBV6-5; D ambiguous. CDR1 is MNHEY and CDR2 is SVGAGI in the germline V gene. The CDR3 totals 14 residues. The V end was cut by 5 bases, the J end by 2 bases, with 12 bases between. The CDR3 DNA sequence: TGTGCCAGCAGTCTACAGTCGACTCAAGAGACCCAGTACTTC. Its protein product is CASSLQSTQETQYF.

The chain recombines TRBV20-1 with TRBJ2-1; a weak D match, TRBD1 (6 bases). This CDR3 region has 15 residues. Germline-derived CDR1 and CDR2 are DFQATT and SNEGSKA (reference sequence). V dropped 1 base and J dropped 3 bases, with 13 bases sitting between them. CDR3 sequence: CSARGAGASYNEQFF. Here the CDR3 DNA reads TGCAGTGCTAGAGGGGCAGGGGCAAGCTACAATGAGCAGTTCTTC.

V usage is TRBV12-3 or TRBV12-4 and J usage is TRBJ2-5; D gene uncertain. V was clipped by 4 bases and J by 2 bases, with 8 bases between them. This CDR3 is 13 amino acids long. The CDR3 sequence is CASSSQIQETQYF. CDR3 DNA: TGTGCCAGCAGTTCCCAGATACAAGAGACCCAGTACTTC.

The chain carries TRBV27 and TRBJ2-4; TRBD2 matches 9 bases. CDR1 is MNHEY and CDR2 is SMNVEV in the germline V gene (reference sequence). The CDR3 runs 14 residues. The V segment lost 3 bases and the J segment 5 bases; nucleotides outside the gene matches: 2. The CDR3 nucleotides read TGTGCCAGCAGTTTCGCGGGGGGGGAAAACATTCAGTACTTC. This encodes CASSFAGGENIQYF.

V usage is TRBV14 and J usage is TRBJ2-1, with D tentatively TRBD1 (5 bases). The CDR3 is 16 residues long. The germline CDR1 and CDR2 sequences are SGHDN and FVKESK. V dropped 4 bases and J dropped 5 bases, with 18 bases sitting between them. CDR3 nucleotides: TGTGCCAGCAGCCCTAGAACAGGTCAACATAACAATGAGCAGTTCTTC. Its translation is CASSPRTGQHNNEQFF.

There are a few counts of this clonotype. This chain connects TRBV7-9 to TRBJ1-2; 8 bases align to TRBD1. The CDR3 runs to 15 residues. Germline V gene sequence: CDR1 SEHNR, CDR2 FQNEAQ (reference sequence). V lost 4 bases, J lost 6 bases, and 10 bases stayed unmatched. CDR3 protein: CASSSRTGRVDGYTF. The CDR3 nucleotides read TGTGCCAGCAGCTCCAGGACAGGGAGGGTCGATGGCTACACCTTC.

This clonotype was seen many times. The chain links TRBV7-6 to TRBJ1-1, with D maybe TRBD1 (6 bases). Trimming removed 4 bases at V and 1 base at J, with 22 bases between. This CDR3 has 18 amino acids. Germline V gene data show CDR1 as SGHVS and CDR2 as FNYEAQ. CDR3 amino acids: CASSYHKAGVDRNTEAFF. The CDR3 bases are TGTGCCAGCAGCTACCACAAGGCGGGAGTGGACAGGAACACTGAAGCTTTCTTT.

Concerning this clonotype: The junction and the germline gene differ at one end; a read error may be behind it. The chain has TRBV27 and TRBJ2-7; D may match TRBD1 or TRBD2 (5 bases each). The CDR3 loop spans 14 amino acids. CDR1 and CDR2 from the germline V gene are MNHEY and SMNVEV (reference sequence). DNA of the CDR3: TGTGTCAGCAGCTTGGGGAGAGGGGCCTACGAGCAGTACTTC. It yields the protein CVSSLGRGAYEQYF.

The V and J genes are TRBV7-9 and TRBJ1-1; D not resolved. This CDR3 has 13 amino acids. CDR1 and CDR2 (germline): SEHNR, FQNEAQ (reference sequence). Between the trimmed V and J ends, which lost 1 base and 4 bases, there was a span of 7 bases. The CDR3 nucleotides are TGTGCCAGCAGCTTAGTTTCAGGCACTGAAGCTTTCTTT. This gives the protein CASSLVSGTEAFF.

The chain recombines TRBV15 with TRBJ1-6; 10 bases map to TRBD1. Germline lookup yields CDR1 LNHNV and CDR2 YYDKDF (reference sequence). Losses at the gene ends were 6 bases for V and 12 bases for J; bases not matched to a gene: 8. CDR3 length: 14 amino acids. CDR3 in DNA: TGTGCCACCAGGGGACAGGGGCCTTGGGGACCCCTCCACTTT. This codes for CATRGQGPWGPLHF.

The V and J genes are TRBV24-1 and TRBJ2-5; no clear D. The CDR3 runs to 12 residues. V gave up 0 bases and J gave up 3 bases, with 1 base separating them. Germline CDR1 reads KGHDR; CDR2 reads SFDVKD. CDR3 nucleotide sequence: TGTGCCACCAGTGATTTGAAAGAGACCCAGTACTTC. This codes for CATSDLKETQYF.

This clonotype was detected only a few times. The V gene is TRBV6-5, the J gene TRBJ1-1; D remains ambiguous. Deletions cut 5 bases from V and 7 bases from J, with 14 bases between. CDR1 and CDR2 (germline): MNHEY, SVGAGI. The CDR3 runs 13 residues. This CDR3 reads CASSAQRRGEAFF. CDR3 coding DNA: TGTGCCAGCAGTGCCCAAAGACGGGGTGAAGCTTTCTTT.